These 26 T cell receptor beta chains came from one sample sequenced in a study of cytotoxic CD8 clonotypes in ibrutinib-treated CLL. Data came from immunoSEQ multiplex PCR; TCRdb stores just in-frame clones and leaves some out. Of more than 140,000 clones listed, 60% to 80% are singletons. The sample was PBMCs, taken after 12 months of ibrutinib treatment. Receptors were obtained from a human donor with chronic lymphocytic leukemia.

The V call is TRBV29-1, the J call TRBJ1-4; 7 bases match TRBD1. The V gene end was trimmed by 7 bases and the J gene end by 8 bases; junction bases not matched to a gene: 13. CDR3 length: 14 residues. Per germline, CDR1 SQVTM and CDR2 ANQGSEA. CDR3 DNA: TGCAGCGCTGGCGGTGGCAGGGGGGAAGAAAAACTGTTTTTT. Its translation: CSAGGGRGEEKLFF.

The count of this clone is one. The chain employs TRBV5-1 and TRBJ2-5; 8 bases align to TRBD2. The CDR3 is 14 residues long. With 4 bases clipped from V and 4 bases from J, the junction kept 6 bases outside the gene matches. Germline V gene data show CDR1 as SGHRS and CDR2 as YFSETQ. CDR3 protein: CASSPGRAPETQYF. The DNA of the CDR3 is TGCGCCAGCAGCCCCGGGAGGGCCCCAGAGACCCAGTACTTC. Complete variable domain (other parts from reference TRBV5-1 and TRBJ2-5): KAGVTQTPRYLIKTRGQQVTLSCSPISGHRSVSWYQQTPGQGLQFLFEYFSETQRNKGNFPGRFSGRQFSNSRSEMNVSTLELGDSALYLCASSPGRAPETQYFGPGTRLLVL.

This clone was recorded a few times. The rearrangement joins TRBV2 to TRBJ1-1; the D gene is possibly TRBD1 (5 bases). The CDR3 is 14 amino acids. The ends were cut back, 0 bases at V and 10 bases at J, with 15 bases in the middle. CDR1 SNHLY and CDR2 FYNNEI come from the germline V gene. The CDR3 is CASSEARKGVGAFF. The DNA of the CDR3 is TGTGCCAGCAGTGAAGCGAGAAAAGGGGTCGGAGCTTTCTTT.

This clone was found a few times. The chain has TRBV4-3 and TRBJ1-5; no definite D call. Trimming cost V 3 bases and J 3 bases, with 6 bases left between them. The CDR3 extends over 13 amino acids. Germline V gives CDR1 LGHNA, CDR2 YSLEER. As DNA, the CDR3 is TGCGCCAGCAGCCAGCTACTCAATCAGCCCCAGCATTTT. It encodes CASSQLLNQPQHF.

The V gene is TRBV5-8, the J gene TRBJ1-5; D not resolved. Germline V CDR1 and CDR2: SGHTS, YDEGEE. V was shortened by 2 bases and J by 5 bases, with 14 bases between the two germline ends. CDR3 length: 15 amino acids. The CDR3 DNA follows: TGTGCCAGCAGCTTTGAGGCAGTTCAATATCAGCCCCAGCATTTT. Protein sequence: CASSFEAVQYQPQHF.

The rearrangement joins TRBV2 to TRBJ1-1; D unresolved. Germline CDR1 and CDR2: SNHLY and FYNNEI. V shed 2 bases and J shed 11 bases, with 12 bases lying between them. The length of the CDR3 is 12 residues. Here the CDR3 reads CASSERLGRAFF. The CDR3 DNA sequence: TGTGCCAGCAGTGAACGGTTGGGGAGGGCTTTCTTT.

In DNA, the CDR3 is TGCAGCGTGGGGCAGACAGGGGATGAAAAACTGTTTTTT. This encodes CSVGQTGDEKLFF. The chain combines TRBV29-1 with TRBJ1-4; 8 bases are a match to TRBD1. V was clipped by 6 bases and J by 6 bases; unmatched bases: 6. This CDR3 is built from 13 residues. Germline assignment: CDR1 SQVTM and CDR2 ANQGSEA.

J is TRBJ2-7 and V is TRBV20-1; D unclear. The CDR3 is 11 residues long. V was trimmed by 0 bases and J by 2 bases, leaving 2 bases between them. Germline assignment: CDR1 DFQATT and CDR2 SNEGSKA (reference sequence). The CDR3 spells CSARDTYEQYF. The CDR3 nucleotides are TGCAGTGCTAGAGATACCTACGAGCAGTACTTC.

Here the CDR3 DNA reads TGTGCCAGTAGTATAGGGGGACTAGCGGGAGGGTACTACGAGCAGTACTTC. Protein product: CASSIGGLAGGYYEQYF. The chain carries TRBV19 and TRBJ2-7, with 16 bases lining up with TRBD2. The CDR3 sequence is 17 residues long. Germline trimming cut 1 base from V and 3 bases from J; bases unmatched to any gene: 3. CDR1 and CDR2 from the germline V gene are LNHDA and SQIVND (reference sequence).

The chain carries TRBV5-1 and TRBJ2-1; tentatively, D is TRBD1 (5 bases). Germline loops: CDR1 SGHRS, CDR2 YFSETQ. Trimming removed 6 bases at V and 0 bases at J, with 10 bases between. This CDR3 is built from 14 residues. In nucleotides, the CDR3 is TGCGCCAGCAAATCGGACAACTCCTACAATGAGCAGTTCTTC. As protein: CASKSDNSYNEQFF.

The chain links TRBV10-2 to TRBJ2-5; TRBD2 aligns across 10 bases. CDR1 is WSHSY and CDR2 is SAAADI in the germline V gene. The CDR3 contains 14 residues. Unmatched junction bases numbered 5, after V lost 8 bases and J lost 2 bases. The chain's CDR3 is CASSSGGQQETQYF. For the CDR3, the DNA is TGCGCCAGCTCTAGCGGGGGCCAACAAGAGACCCAGTACTTC.

This sequence joins TRBV19 and TRBJ2-6, with TRBD1 matching over 7 bases. The CDR3 covers 17 residues. V lost 7 bases, J lost 1 base, and 10 bases stayed unmatched. Germline V gene data show CDR1 as LNHDA and CDR2 as SQIVND (reference sequence). The CDR3 is CASNRRDRESGANVLTF. CDR3 DNA: TGTGCCAGTAACAGACGGGACAGAGAGTCTGGGGCCAACGTCCTGACTTTC.

This sequence joins TRBV6-6 and TRBJ1-1; no definite D call. This CDR3 is 12 amino acids long. Germline V gene lookup returns CDR1 MNHNY and CDR2 SVGAGI (reference sequence). V lost 5 bases and J lost 7, with 11 bases in between. CDR3 sequence reads: CASSATAIEAFF. The CDR3 DNA sequence: TGTGCCAGCAGTGCCACCGCGATTGAAGCTTTCTTT.

The rearrangement links TRBV19 to TRBJ1-6; D uncertain. The V gene's germline CDR1 is LNHDA and CDR2 SQIVND (reference sequence). The CDR3 consists of 12 residues. Trimming pared 3 bases from V and 16 bases from J, leaving 13 bases between. The CDR3 sequence: CASSINSGRLHF. The DNA for the CDR3 is TGTGCCAGTAGTATTAATAGTGGCCGACTCCACTTT.

There are a few counts of this clone. The chain joins TRBV5-1 to TRBJ1-3; 8 bases agree with TRBD1. The CDR3 has 14 residues. Germline V gives CDR1 SGHRS, CDR2 YFSETQ. After removal of 4 bases from V and 3 bases from J, the junction contained 3 bases not matched to a gene. CDR3 amino acids: CASSPGTGGNTIYF. The CDR3 DNA reads as TGCGCCAGCAGCCCGGGGACAGGTGGAAACACCATATATTTT.

This chain uses TRBV28 with TRBJ1-5; 8 positions agree with TRBD1. The CDR3 is 16 residues long. V lost 5 bases, J lost 0 bases, and 6 bases stayed unmatched. Per germline, CDR1 MDHEN and CDR2 SYDVKM. DNA of the CDR3: TGTGCCAGCAGTGGACCGGGACAGGATAGCAATCAGCCCCAGCATTTT. Translating gives CASSGPGQDSNQPQHF.

Only one count was recorded for this clone. The chain has TRBV5-1 and TRBJ2-7; D uncertain. This CDR3 spans 13 amino acids. Trimming took off 0 bases at V and 6 bases at J, with 10 bases between the two ends. CDR1 SGHRS and CDR2 YFSETQ come from the germline V gene. CDR3 in amino acids: CASSLGFYGEQYF. The CDR3 DNA sequence: TGCGCCAGCAGCTTGGGGTTCTATGGCGAGCAGTACTTC.

The chain has TRBV5-4 and TRBJ2-3, with 12 bases matching TRBD2. Germline CDR1 reads SGHNT; CDR2 reads YYREEE (reference sequence). The V and J ends lost 4 bases and 3 bases, in that order; junction bases with no gene match: 6. This CDR3 comprises 16 residues. The CDR3 protein is CASSPASGGVTDTQYF. The CDR3 DNA reads as TGTGCCAGCAGCCCGGCTAGCGGGGGGGTAACAGATACGCAGTATTTT.

This clone was picked up a small number of times. This chain links TRBV25-1 with TRBJ1-6; D possibly corresponds to TRBD1 (5 bases). V was shortened by 5 bases and J by 6 bases, with 8 bases between the two germline ends. CDR3 length equals 13 residues. Per the germline V gene, CDR1 is MGHDK and CDR2 is SYGVNS. CDR3 amino acids: CASSYQGNSPLHF. The CDR3 DNA follows: TGTGCCAGCAGTTATCAGGGTAATTCACCCCTCCACTTT. Full variable domain (missing parts from reference TRBV25-1 and TRBJ1-6): EADIYQTPRYLVIGTGKKITLECSQTMGHDKMYWYQQDPGMELHLIHYSYGVNSTEKGDLSSESTVSRIRTEHFPLTLESARPSHTSQYLCASSYQGNSPLHFGNGTRLTVT.

Notes on this clone: A read error may produce the germline difference seen at one junction end. The rearrangement uses TRBV30 and TRBJ2-7, with TRBD1 matching 7 bases. The CDR3 totals 13 residues. Per the germline V gene, CDR1 is GTSNPN and CDR2 is SVGIG (reference sequence). The CDR3: CAWTTGQSFEQYF. CDR3 in DNA: TGTGCCTGGACCACGGGACAGTCCTTCGAGCAGTACTTC.

The rearrangement links TRBV6-6 to TRBJ2-7, with TRBD1 identical over 9 bases. CDR3 length: 13 residues. Per germline, CDR1 MNHNY and CDR2 SVGAGI (reference sequence). With V trimmed by 5 bases and J by 7 bases, 6 bases remained unmatched. This CDR3 reads CASSITGGGEQYF. The CDR3 coding sequence is TGTGCCAGCAGTATAACAGGGGGCGGTGAGCAGTACTTC.

This chain links TRBV6-5 with TRBJ2-4; 7 bases agree with TRBD1. The CDR3 extends over 11 amino acids. From germline, CDR1 is MNHEY and CDR2 SVGAGI. Trimming at V came to 9 bases and at J to 7 bases, leaving 3 bases not matched to a gene. CDR3 protein: CASRQGNIQYF. The DNA of the CDR3 is TGTGCCAGTAGACAGGGCAACATTCAGTACTTC.

The rearrangement links TRBV2 to TRBJ2-2; maybe TRBD1 (6 bases). V was trimmed by 3 bases and J by 7 bases, leaving 12 bases between them. Germline CDR1 reads SNHLY; CDR2 reads FYNNEI. This CDR3 has 14 amino acids. Here the CDR3 reads CASSELQGIGELFF. CDR3 in DNA: TGTGCCAGCAGTGAGTTACAGGGTATCGGGGAGCTGTTTTTT.

The CDR3 region has the DNA TGTGCCAGCAGCCAGACACAGGGTCCCTACAATGAGCAGTTCTTC. Translation: CASSQTQGPYNEQFF. V and J are TRBV7-6 and TRBJ2-1, with a possible D match to TRBD1 (6 bases). The CDR3 extends over 15 amino acids. V was trimmed by 5 bases and J by 2 bases, leaving 13 bases between them. Germline values: CDR1 SGHVS, CDR2 FNYEAQ.

V is TRBV14 and J is TRBJ1-1; a possible D gene is TRBD1 (6 bases). CDR1 is SGHDN and CDR2 is FVKESK in the germline V gene. Trimming took 4 bases from V and 5 from J, leaving 11 bases between them. The CDR3 loop spans 13 amino acids. CDR3 DNA sequence: TGTGCCAGCAGCCTACAGGGTCTGACTGAAGCTTTCTTT. Residues: CASSLQGLTEAFF.

This clone was counted between two and nine times. The chain combines TRBV7-2 with TRBJ1-1; 8 positions agree with TRBD1. V was pared by 5 bases and J by 5 bases, with 7 bases of the junction left unmatched. Germline V gives CDR1 SGHTA, CDR2 FQGNSA. CDR3 size: 14 residues. The CDR3 loop reads CASSIPGGITEAFF. DNA for the CDR3: TGTGCCAGCAGCATCCCAGGGGGCATTACTGAAGCTTTCTTT.